This T cell receptor (beta chain) was sequenced during a study of blood T cell repertoires in COVID-19. Study as a whole: Nucleic acid was either cDNA or gDNA, and it came from T cells, B-cell-depleted T cells, or PBMCs.

V lost 4 bases, J lost 4 bases, and 11 bases lay in between. The CDR3 runs 13 residues. Germline CDR1 reads SGHTA; CDR2 reads FQGNSA. The table lists this clone with a few counts. Authors' processing steps: Estimates of nucleated cell counts were drawn from the amplification of reference gene primers. Sequencing was performed with immunoSEQ multiplex PCR; in TCRdb, only in-frame clones are kept and a portion is missing. V, J and clone size were drawn from that table, and D and trimming were deduced from the DNA. The table records tens of thousands of clones, 86% of them present only once. V is TRBV7-2 and J is TRBJ2-7; perhaps TRBD2 as D (5 bases). This TCR came from a woman aged 60 to 75 with acute or convalescent COVID-19. Input material: peripheral blood. This CDR3 is CASSSRRAYEQYF. In nucleotides, the CDR3 is TGTGCCAGCAGCTCCAGGCGGGCTTACGAGCAGTACTTC.